The T cell receptor (beta chain) under discussion was sequenced for a study of glioma-infiltrating T cells. Study context: Dexamethasone exposure before glioma surgery was limited to six or fewer days. Study-wide findings and caveats: Above-expected tissue-blood divergence occurred in all gliomas, most in low-grade ones. Shared blood CDR3 signature motifs marked patients with low tissue-blood divergence.

Trimming took 5 bases from V and 9 from J; bases not matched to a gene: 11. Germline-derived CDR1 and CDR2 are SQVTM and ANQGSEA. There are 13 residues in the CDR3. Using RNA template, CDR3s of TCR alpha and beta were amplified with iRepertoire arm-PCR. MiXCR, applied by TCRdb to the multiplex PCR reads, yields one record per CDR3 protein. The sample comprises about 380,000 distinct CDR3 sequences, 41% of which are singletons, and 12% rests with the top ten. Turning to this clonotype: The antigen remains unidentified.

The chain has TRBV29-1 and TRBJ2-7, with 9 bases aligning to TRBD1. The sequenced material came from glioma tissue, nonneoplastic brain tissue, or PBMCs (not recorded which). The TCR originated in a human donor with low-grade glioma or glioblastoma, undergoing nonglioma brain surgery, or in good health (not recorded which). This CDR3 reads CSVPGQGPIGQYF. The CDR3 DNA reads as TGCAGCGTTCCGGGACAGGGACCTATTGGGCAGTACTTC.